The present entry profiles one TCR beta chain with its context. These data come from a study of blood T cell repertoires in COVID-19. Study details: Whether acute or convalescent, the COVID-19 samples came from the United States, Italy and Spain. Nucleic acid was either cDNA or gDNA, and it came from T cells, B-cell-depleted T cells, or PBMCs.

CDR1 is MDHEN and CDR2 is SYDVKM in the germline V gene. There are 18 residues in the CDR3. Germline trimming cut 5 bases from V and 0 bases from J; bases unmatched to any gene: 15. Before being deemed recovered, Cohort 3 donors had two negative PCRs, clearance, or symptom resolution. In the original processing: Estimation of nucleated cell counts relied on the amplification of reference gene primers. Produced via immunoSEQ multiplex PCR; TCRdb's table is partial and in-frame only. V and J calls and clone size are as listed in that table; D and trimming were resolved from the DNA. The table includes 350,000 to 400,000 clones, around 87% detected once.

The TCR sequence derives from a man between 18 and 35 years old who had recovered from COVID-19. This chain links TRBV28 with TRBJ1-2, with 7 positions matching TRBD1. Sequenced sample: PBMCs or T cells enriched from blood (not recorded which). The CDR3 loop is CASSQVGSGQITNYGYTF. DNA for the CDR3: TGTGCCAGCAGTCAAGTGGGCTCGGGACAGATCACTAACTATGGCTACACCTTC.